The next 19 T cell receptor beta chains were all read from a single sample in a study of T-cell reconstitution after alpha-beta-depleted transplantation in children. It was with unique molecular identifiers that the TCRbeta library was prepared. TCRdb used MiXCR to reprocess the PCR reads, holding one entry per CDR3 protein. The table has some 600,000 distinct CDR3 sequences, approximately 17% seen once; the top ten hold approximately 1.1%. Sample: PBMCs from the stem cell graft donor, taken from the stem cell graft. These receptors all stem from a human donor who donated a stem cell graft to a child with acute myeloid leukemia.

J is TRBJ2-3 and V is TRBV7-2; no definite D call. The germline V and J ends were trimmed by 8 bases and 0 bases, with 12 bases remaining between them. This CDR3 is 14 amino acids long. Germline values: CDR1 SGHTA, CDR2 FQGNSA. This CDR3 reads CASGQDQSTDTQYF. CDR3 nucleotide sequence: TGTGCCAGCGGCCAGGACCAAAGCACAGATACGCAGTATTTT.

V and J are TRBV11-2 and TRBJ2-3; 10 bases match TRBD2. Germline-derived CDR1 and CDR2 are SGHAT and FQNNGV. With 3 bases clipped from V and 1 base from J, the junction kept 7 bases outside the gene matches. This CDR3 is 17 amino acids long. Written as DNA, the CDR3 is TGTGCCAGCAGCTTTTACATACTAGCGGGGCGCACAGATACGCAGTATTTT. It specifies CASSFYILAGRTDTQYF.

This clonotype was seen many times. The chain recombines TRBV5-5 with TRBJ2-1; either TRBD1 or TRBD2 may supply D (6 bases each). V was trimmed by 0 bases and J by 7 bases, leaving 14 bases between them. The CDR3 length is 15 residues. Germline CDR1 reads SGHKS; CDR2 reads YYEKEE (reference sequence). DNA for the CDR3: TGTGCCAGCAGCTTGGGAGGGGGGCGGGGAAATGAGCAGTTCTTC. This encodes CASSLGGGRGNEQFF. The full variable domain, completed using reference TRBV5-5 and TRBJ2-1, is DAGVTQSPTHLIKTRGQQVTLRCSPISGHKSVSWYQQVLGQGPQFIFQYYEKEERGRGNFPDRFSARQFPNYSSELNVNALLLGDSALYLCASSLGGGRGNEQFFGPGTRLTVL.

This chain links TRBV20-1 with TRBJ1-6; D ambiguous. The germline V and J ends were trimmed by 3 bases and 7 bases, with 13 bases remaining between them. The CDR3 runs to 14 residues. CDR1 DFQATT and CDR2 SNEGSKA come from the germline V gene (reference sequence). The CDR3 coding sequence is TGCAGTGCTAGTGTCGCCGTTGGGAATTCACCCCTCCACTTT. Its protein product is CSASVAVGNSPLHF.

This clonotype came up many times. V and J are TRBV20-1 and TRBJ2-7, with D possibly matching TRBD1 (6 bases). In germline, CDR1 is DFQATT, CDR2 SNEGSKA (reference sequence). V dropped 5 bases and J dropped 6 bases, with 23 bases sitting between them. The length of the CDR3 is 15 residues. In DNA, the CDR3 is TGCAGTGCTGGGCCTCCCGGGACATCTTTGTTCGAGCAGTACTTC. This encodes CSAGPPGTSLFEQYF.

On this clonotype: This may be a read error, as it is one base from a much larger clone. The chain links TRBV20-1 to TRBJ2-7; 12 nucleotides align to TRBD2. The trim removed 2 bases at V and 10 bases at J, leaving 12 bases unmatched. The CDR3 sequence is 15 residues long. Germline assignment: CDR1 DFQATT and CDR2 SNEGSKA (reference sequence). The CDR3 reads CSARPRTSGVWDQYV. CDR3 DNA: TGCAGTGCTAGACCAAGGACTAGCGGGGTGTGGGACCAGTACGTC.

This chain joins TRBV20-1 and TRBJ2-7, with 8 bases fitting TRBD1. V dropped 4 bases and J dropped 9; count of bases not matched to a gene: 14. CDR1 and CDR2 from the germline V gene are DFQATT and SNEGSKA (reference sequence). The CDR3 loop spans 14 amino acids. CDR3 loop: CSATLGQALSGQYF. The DNA of the CDR3 is TGCAGTGCTACACTGGGACAGGCTCTCTCTGGGCAGTACTTC.

The V gene is TRBV7-2, the J gene TRBJ2-5; possibly TRBD1 or TRBD2 for D (5 bases each). V lost 0 bases and J lost 12, with 11 bases in between. Per the germline V gene, CDR1 is SGHTA and CDR2 is FQGNSA. The CDR3 runs to 12 residues. The CDR3 sequence: CASSLAVGREYF. CDR3 in DNA: TGTGCCAGCAGCTTAGCTGTGGGACGGGAGTACTTC.

This clonotype was observed at least ten times. The V gene is TRBV6-1, the J gene TRBJ2-1, with a weak D call TRBD1 (5 bases). The CDR3 has 16 amino acids. CDR1 and CDR2 from the germline V gene are MNHNS and SASEGT. V was trimmed by 6 bases and J by 3 bases, leaving 18 bases between them. CDR3 loop: CASRPSAGRVYNEQFF. CDR3 sequence (DNA): TGTGCCAGCAGGCCCTCGGCCGGCAGGGTCTACAATGAGCAGTTCTTC.

Many counts were recorded for this clonotype. The V and J genes are TRBV20-1 and TRBJ2-3; 7 positions match TRBD2. Germline values: CDR1 DFQATT, CDR2 SNEGSKA (reference sequence). CDR3 length: 13 amino acids. V shed 7 bases and J 1 base; nucleotides not matched to a gene: 5. The CDR3 DNA sequence: TGCAGTGTCCCCCGGGGGGGCACAGATACGCAGTATTTT. It codes for CSVPRGGTDTQYF.

This clonotype was seen a handful of times. V is TRBV25-1 and J is TRBJ1-1, with D possibly TRBD1 on 5 matching bases. V lost 0 bases and J 13 bases, leaving 21 bases between the germline ends. The length of the CDR3 is 15 residues. Germline assignment: CDR1 MGHDK and CDR2 SYGVNS. The CDR3 loop is CASSEYGGRAWRVFF. The CDR3 DNA reads TGTGCCAGCAGTGAATACGGGGGGAGGGCCTGGAGGGTTTTCTTT.

This clonotype was picked up many times. The rearrangement uses TRBV5-5 and TRBJ2-5; 7 bases align to TRBD1. This CDR3 region has 16 residues. Per germline, CDR1 SGHKS and CDR2 YYEKEE (reference sequence). J was trimmed by 4 bases and V by 2 bases; bases with no gene match: 11. CDR3 loop: CASSFVIDRAGETQYF. The CDR3 nucleotides are TGTGCCAGCAGCTTTGTCATCGACAGGGCGGGAGAGACCCAGTACTTC.

This rearrangement joins TRBV6-2 or TRBV6-3 to TRBJ2-7, with unresolved D. The germline V gene encodes CDR1 MNHEY and CDR2 SVGEGT. V was cut by 0 bases and J by 0 bases, with 12 bases left in between. There are 16 residues in the CDR3. The CDR3 sequence is CASSYSDTRSSYEQYF. CDR3 DNA sequence: TGTGCCAGCAGTTACTCCGACACCCGGAGCTCCTACGAGCAGTACTTC.

This clonotype was counted once. The CDR3 spells CATSDLGGADTGELFF. The CDR3 DNA sequence: TGTGCCACCAGTGATTTAGGAGGGGCGGACACCGGGGAGCTGTTTTTT. J is TRBJ2-2 and V is TRBV24-1, with TRBD2 as a possible D gene (6 bases). The V end lost 1 base, the J end lost 3 bases, and 11 bases lay between the germline ends. The CDR3 loop spans 16 amino acids. The germline V gene has CDR1 KGHDR and CDR2 SFDVKD.

This clonotype was seen more than once but under ten times. The chain recombines TRBV7-2 with TRBJ2-7, with D perhaps matching TRBD1 (6 bases). Trimming took 5 bases from V and 3 from J, leaving 14 bases between them. The CDR3 is 14 amino acids. The germline CDR1 and CDR2 sequences are SGHTA and FQGNSA. The CDR3 here is CASSPTTGFYEQYF. DNA of the CDR3: TGTGCCAGCAGCCCTACCACAGGGTTCTACGAGCAGTACTTC.

There are many counts of this clonotype. This sequence joins TRBV10-3 and TRBJ2-2, with 8 positions matching TRBD1. The CDR3 spans 14 residues. With 10 bases clipped from V and 3 bases from J, the junction kept 7 bases outside the gene matches. From germline, CDR1 is ENHRY and CDR2 SYGVKD. CDR3 protein: CAKTGQVDTGELFF. For the CDR3, the DNA is TGTGCCAAAACGGGACAGGTGGACACCGGGGAGCTGTTTTTT.

This clonotype has a count of ten or more. The chain links TRBV20-1 to TRBJ1-5, with no clear D. Trimming stripped 4 bases from V and 6 bases from J, with 10 bases between. Germline V CDR1 and CDR2: DFQATT, SNEGSKA (reference sequence). The CDR3 runs to 12 residues. This CDR3 is CSATGLVQPQHF. CDR3 bases: TGCAGTGCTACGGGCCTTGTTCAGCCCCAGCATTTT.

This chain uses TRBV7-6 with TRBJ2-2; D is ambiguous. The germline CDR1 and CDR2 sequences are SGHVS and FNYEAQ. The germline V and J ends were trimmed by 2 bases and 6 bases, with 7 bases remaining between them. The CDR3 covers 13 residues. The CDR3 DNA reads TGTGCCAGCAGCTTATGGGGTTCCGGGGAGCTGTTTTTT. Its protein is CASSLWGSGELFF.

This clonotype was detected a few times. The chain uses TRBV7-9 and TRBJ2-7; D possibly matches TRBD1 or TRBD2 (6 bases each). This CDR3 has 13 amino acids. With 5 bases removed from V and 7 bases from J, the gap between germline ends came to 15 bases. Germline V CDR1 and CDR2: SEHNR, FQNEAQ (reference sequence). CDR3 loop: CASSPEGGREQYV. The DNA of the CDR3 is TGTGCCAGCAGCCCCGAAGGGGGGAGAGAGCAGTACGTC.